Shown below are 3 T cell receptor beta chains from a single sample sequenced in a study of shared clonotypes between healthy human individuals (dated by TCRdb to about 2020). The method was the immunoSEQ multiplex PCR assay. The clones in this table, taken by TCRdb from immuneACCESS, are in-frame only. Not every clone is retained; where verified, under half of the shortfall comes from an unresolved V gene, and the cause of the rest is unknown. The sample table holds just over 2,000,000 clones, of which 90% to 95% were seen once. 0.1% to 0.15% of the sample comes from the top ten. Material: naive CD4+ T cells sorted from blood. The cell subset or site label for this specimen denotes: CD45RA+ positively selected. The receptors come from a man aged 18 to 35 in good health.

The chain joins TRBV5-6 to TRBJ1-2; 11 bases are shared with TRBD1. There are 19 residues in the CDR3. The germline CDR1 and CDR2 sequences are SGHDT and YYEEEE. J was trimmed by 0 bases and V by 0 bases; bases with no gene match: 10. The CDR3 DNA reads as TGTGCCAGCAGCTTGGTGCCCATGGGACAGGGGGGTCCTAACTATGGCTACACCTTC. Amino acid sequence: CASSLVPMGQGGPNYGYTF.

CDR3 residues: CASSPPLGPASSYNEQFF. The CDR3 DNA sequence: TGTGCCAGCAGCCCACCCTTGGGCCCAGCGAGCTCCTACAATGAGCAGTTCTTC. This chain uses TRBV7-2 with TRBJ2-1, with no clear D. This CDR3 is built from 18 residues. Germline loops: CDR1 SGHTA, CDR2 FQGNSA. V lost 5 bases and J 0 bases, leaving 20 bases between the germline ends.

The V call is TRBV19, the J call TRBJ1-2, with D possibly matching TRBD1 (5 bases). Germline CDR1 reads LNHDA; CDR2 reads SQIVND (reference sequence). The V end lost 10 bases, the J end lost 5 bases, and 20 bases lay between the germline ends. The CDR3 covers 14 residues. The chain's CDR3 is CATTPRWTQYGYTF. CDR3 bases: TGTGCCACCACCCCCCGGTGGACACAGTATGGCTACACCTTC.